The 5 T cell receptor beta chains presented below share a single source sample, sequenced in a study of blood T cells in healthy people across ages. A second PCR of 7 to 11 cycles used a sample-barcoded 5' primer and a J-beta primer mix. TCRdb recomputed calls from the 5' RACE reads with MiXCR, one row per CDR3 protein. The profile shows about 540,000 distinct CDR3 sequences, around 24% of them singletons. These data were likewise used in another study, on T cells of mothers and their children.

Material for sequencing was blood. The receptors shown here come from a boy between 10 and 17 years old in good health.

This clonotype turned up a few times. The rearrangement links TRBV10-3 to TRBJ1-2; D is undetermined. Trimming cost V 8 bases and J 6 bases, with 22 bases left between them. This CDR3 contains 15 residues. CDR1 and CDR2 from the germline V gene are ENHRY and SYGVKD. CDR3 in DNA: TGTGCCATCGCCTCGGCACAGACAACGATCGATGGCTACACCTTC. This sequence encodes CAIASAQTTIDGYTF.

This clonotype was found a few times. The CDR3 DNA sequence: TGTGCCAGCAGTTCCGGACAGGGCCAGACAGAGACCCAGTACTTC. Translated: CASSSGQGQTETQYF. The chain is built from TRBV6-5 and TRBJ2-5; 8 bases are shared with TRBD1. V trimming: 4 bases; J trimming: 4 bases; junction bases outside the gene matches: 8. CDR3 length equals 15 residues. CDR1 is MNHEY and CDR2 is SVGAGI in the germline V gene.

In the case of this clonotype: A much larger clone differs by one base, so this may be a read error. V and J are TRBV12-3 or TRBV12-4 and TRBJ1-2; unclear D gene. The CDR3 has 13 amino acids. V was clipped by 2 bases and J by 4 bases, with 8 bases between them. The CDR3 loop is CASSLQWGYGYTF. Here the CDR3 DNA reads TGTGCCAGCAGTTTACAGTGGGGCTATGGCTACACCTTC.

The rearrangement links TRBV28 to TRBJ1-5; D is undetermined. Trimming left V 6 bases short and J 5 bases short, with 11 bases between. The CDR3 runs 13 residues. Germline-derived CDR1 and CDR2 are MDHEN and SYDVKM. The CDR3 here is CASRRPEDQPQHF. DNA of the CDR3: TGTGCCAGCAGACGACCGGAGGATCAGCCCCAGCATTTT.

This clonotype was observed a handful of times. The CDR3 is CASSLASGSGETQYF. For the CDR3, the DNA is TGTGCCAGCAGCTTAGCGAGCGGGAGCGGGGAGACCCAGTACTTC. The chain combines TRBV7-2 with TRBJ2-5; 8 nucleotides agree with TRBD2. This CDR3 region has 15 residues. J lost 5 bases, V lost 0 bases, and 5 bases had no gene match. The V gene's germline CDR1 is SGHTA and CDR2 FQGNSA.